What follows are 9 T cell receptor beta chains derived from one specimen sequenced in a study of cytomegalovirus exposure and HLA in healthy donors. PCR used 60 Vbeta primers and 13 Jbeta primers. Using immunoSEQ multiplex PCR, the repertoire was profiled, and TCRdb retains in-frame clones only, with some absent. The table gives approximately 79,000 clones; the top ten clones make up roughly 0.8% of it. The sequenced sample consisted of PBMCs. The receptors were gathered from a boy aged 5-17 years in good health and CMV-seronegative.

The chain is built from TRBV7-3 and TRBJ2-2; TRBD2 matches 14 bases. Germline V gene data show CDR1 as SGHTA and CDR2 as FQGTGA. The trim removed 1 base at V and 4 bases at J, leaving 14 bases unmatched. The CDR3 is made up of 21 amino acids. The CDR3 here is CASSLIVPGTSGSDRTGELFF. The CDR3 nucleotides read TGTGCCAGCAGCTTAATAGTCCCCGGGACTAGCGGGAGTGACCGCACCGGGGAGCTGTTTTTT.

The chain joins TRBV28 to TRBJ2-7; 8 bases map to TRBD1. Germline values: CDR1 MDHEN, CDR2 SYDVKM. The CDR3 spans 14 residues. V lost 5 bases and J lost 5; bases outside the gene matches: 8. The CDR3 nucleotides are TGTGCCAGCAGTACCCACCGGACAGGGAACGAGCAGTACTTC. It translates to CASSTHRTGNEQYF. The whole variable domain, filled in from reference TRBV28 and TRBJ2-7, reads DVKVTQSSRYLVKRTGEKVFLECVQDMDHENMFWYRQDPGLGLRLIYFSYDVKMKEKGDIPEGYSVSREKKERFSLILESASTNQTSMYLCASSTHRTGNEQYFGPGTRLTVT.

CDR3 loop: CATWDSRPYNEQFF. CDR3 nucleotides: TGTGCCACCTGGGACTCCCGGCCCTACAATGAGCAGTTCTTC. This chain links TRBV6-1 with TRBJ2-1, with D tentatively TRBD2 (6 bases). This CDR3 is 14 amino acids long. V lost 10 bases, J lost 2 bases, and 15 bases lay in between. CDR1 and CDR2 from the germline V gene are MNHNS and SASEGT.

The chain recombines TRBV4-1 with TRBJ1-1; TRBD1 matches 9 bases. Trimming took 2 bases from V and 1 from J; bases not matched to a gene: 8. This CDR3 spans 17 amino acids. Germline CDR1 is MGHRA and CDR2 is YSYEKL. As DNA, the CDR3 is TGCGCCAGCAGCCAACTATACCGGGACAGGGAGAACACTGAAGCTTTCTTT. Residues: CASSQLYRDRENTEAFF.

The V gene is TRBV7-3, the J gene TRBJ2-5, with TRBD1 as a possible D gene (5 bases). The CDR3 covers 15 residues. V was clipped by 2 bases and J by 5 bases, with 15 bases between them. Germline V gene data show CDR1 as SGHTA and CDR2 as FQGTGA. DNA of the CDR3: TGTGCCAGCAGCTTAGCTGGGGCTCCGAGGGAGACCCAGTACTTC. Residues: CASSLAGAPRETQYF.

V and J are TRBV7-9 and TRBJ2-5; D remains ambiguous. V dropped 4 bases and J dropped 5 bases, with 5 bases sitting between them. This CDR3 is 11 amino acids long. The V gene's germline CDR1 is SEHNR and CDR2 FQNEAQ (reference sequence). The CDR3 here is CASSSRETQYF. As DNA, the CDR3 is TGTGCCAGCAGCTCTAGGGAGACCCAGTACTTC.

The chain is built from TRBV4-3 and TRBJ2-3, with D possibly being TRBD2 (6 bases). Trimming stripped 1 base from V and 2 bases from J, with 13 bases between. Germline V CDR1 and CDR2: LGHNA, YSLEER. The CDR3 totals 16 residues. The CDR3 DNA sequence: TGCGCCAGCAGCCAAGGGGACTTTCGGACCACAGATACGCAGTATTTT. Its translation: CASSQGDFRTTDTQYF.

The DNA of the CDR3 is TGTGCCAGCAGCCAAGATGAGCGGGGACCCAACACCGGGGAGCTGTTTTTT. Translating gives CASSQDERGPNTGELFF. The rearrangement links TRBV4-2 to TRBJ2-2, with 7 bases aligning to TRBD2. Germline V gene data show CDR1 as LGHNA and CDR2 as YNFKEQ. With V trimmed by 0 bases and J by 2 bases, 6 bases remained unmatched. The length of the CDR3 is 17 residues.

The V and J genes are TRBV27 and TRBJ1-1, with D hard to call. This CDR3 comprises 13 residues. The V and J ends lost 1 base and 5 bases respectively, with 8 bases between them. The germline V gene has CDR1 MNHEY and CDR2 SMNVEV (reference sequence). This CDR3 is CASSLYSKTEAFF. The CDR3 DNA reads TGTGCCAGCAGTTTATACAGTAAAACTGAAGCTTTCTTT.